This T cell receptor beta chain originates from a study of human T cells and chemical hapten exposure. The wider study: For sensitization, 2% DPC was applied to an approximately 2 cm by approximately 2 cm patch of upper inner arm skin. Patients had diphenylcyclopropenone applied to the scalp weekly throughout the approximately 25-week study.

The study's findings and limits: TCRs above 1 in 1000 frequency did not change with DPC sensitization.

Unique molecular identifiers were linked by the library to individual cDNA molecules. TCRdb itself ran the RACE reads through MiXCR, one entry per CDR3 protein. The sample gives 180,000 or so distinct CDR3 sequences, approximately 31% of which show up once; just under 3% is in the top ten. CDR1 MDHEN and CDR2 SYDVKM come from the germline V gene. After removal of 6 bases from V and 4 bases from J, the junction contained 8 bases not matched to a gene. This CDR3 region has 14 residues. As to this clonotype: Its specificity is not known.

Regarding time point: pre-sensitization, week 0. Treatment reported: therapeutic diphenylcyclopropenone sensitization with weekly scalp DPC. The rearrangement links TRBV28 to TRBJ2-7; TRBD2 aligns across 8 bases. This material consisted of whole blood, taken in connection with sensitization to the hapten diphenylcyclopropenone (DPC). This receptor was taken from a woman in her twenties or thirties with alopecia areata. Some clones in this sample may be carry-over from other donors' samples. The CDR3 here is CASSQTGGKYEQYF. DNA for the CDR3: TGTGCCAGCAGCCAAACGGGGGGGAAATACGAGCAGTACTTC.